The 15 T cell receptor beta chains given below trace back to one sample, sequenced in a study of control samples from healthy donors and cancer patients. Assay used: immunoSEQ multiplex PCR; TCRdb lists only in-frame clones, some missing. The sample has roughly 120,000 clones, about 95% seen once. The sample comprised blood. These receptors all stem from a man younger than 40 in good health.

The chain has TRBV5-4 and TRBJ2-3; 16 nucleotides match TRBD2. There are 17 residues in the CDR3. CDR1 SGHNT and CDR2 YYREEE come from the germline V gene (reference sequence). V was clipped by 4 bases and J by 5 bases; unmatched bases: 7. CDR3 loop: CASSPWGLAGGKDTQYF. CDR3 DNA: TGTGCCAGCAGCCCCTGGGGACTAGCGGGGGGGAAAGATACGCAGTATTTT. The entire variable domain, with the rest obtained from reference TRBV5-4 and TRBJ2-3, is as follows: ETGVTQSPTHLIKTRGQQVTLRCSSQSGHNTVSWYQQALGQGPQFIFQYYREEENGRGNFPPRFSGLQFPNYSSELNVNALELDDSALYLCASSPWGLAGGKDTQYFGPGTRLTVL.

Written as DNA, the CDR3 is TGTGCCTGGAGTCTGGACAGGGGCTCCTACAATGAGCAGTTCTTC. Protein product: CAWSLDRGSYNEQFF. The V gene is TRBV30, the J gene TRBJ2-1; 9 nucleotides align to TRBD1. Germline V gene data show CDR1 as GTSNPN and CDR2 as SVGIG (reference sequence). With V trimmed by 2 bases and J by 0 bases, 2 bases remained unmatched. CDR3 size: 15 residues.

The chain carries TRBV3-1 (or the pseudogene TRBV3-2) and TRBJ2-7, with no clear D. Trimming took off 0 bases at V and 6 bases at J, with 6 bases between the two ends. This CDR3 is 12 amino acids long. Germline-derived CDR1 and CDR2 are LGHDT and YNNKEL (reference sequence). This CDR3 reads CASSQDLGEQYF. CDR3 nucleotides: TGTGCCAGCAGCCAAGATCTTGGCGAGCAGTACTTC.

The V call is TRBV10-3, the J call TRBJ2-7, with TRBD1 matching 7 bases. Trimming removed 7 bases from V and 6 bases from J; junction bases left unmatched: 18. The CDR3 consists of 16 residues. The germline gives CDR1 ENHRY, CDR2 SYGVKD. The CDR3 nucleotides are TGTGCCATCACCCCAACCTTTGGACAGGTGGGTGGCGAGCAGTACTTC. Protein: CAITPTFGQVGGEQYF.

The rearrangement uses TRBV5-4 and TRBJ1-2; D gene uncertain. The CDR3 has 17 residues. In germline, CDR1 is SGHNT, CDR2 YYREEE (reference sequence). V lost 4 bases and J lost 5, with 24 bases in between. CDR3 sequence: CASSPAAGQRSRYGYTF. In nucleotides, the CDR3 is TGTGCCAGCAGCCCCGCGGCCGGCCAACGGAGTAGGTATGGCTACACCTTC.

The CDR3, as DNA: TGCGCCAGCAGCCAAGATGAGCAGCGGGGGATCTCCTACGAGCAGTACTTC. Protein product: CASSQDEQRGISYEQYF. V gene TRBV4-3 combines with J gene TRBJ2-7, with TRBD2 matching over 8 bases. The CDR3 is 17 amino acids. Germline CDR1 and CDR2: LGHNA and YSLEER. J gave up 0 bases and V 0 bases, and 7 bases lay outside the gene matches.

The rearrangement joins TRBV28 to TRBJ2-7; D remains ambiguous. Deletions cut 6 bases from V and 3 bases from J, with 15 bases between. The germline CDR1 and CDR2 sequences are MDHEN and SYDVKM. The CDR3 is 14 residues long. The CDR3 spells CASSPPGPGYEQYF. DNA of the CDR3: TGTGCCAGCAGCCCACCCGGGCCCGGCTACGAGCAGTACTTC.

This clone was counted once. The rearrangement links TRBV10-1 to TRBJ2-2; D is tentatively TRBD1 or TRBD2 (7 bases each). Looked up from germline, CDR1 is WNHNN and CDR2 is SYGVQD (reference sequence). V lost 10 bases and J 0 bases, leaving 21 bases between the germline ends. This CDR3 comprises 17 residues. As DNA, the CDR3 is TGCGCCACCCCCGGGTGGGAGGGGGCAGCGAACACCGGGGAGCTGTTTTTT. Its protein is CATPGWEGAANTGELFF.

The genes are TRBV6-1 and TRBJ2-1; 9 bases map to TRBD2. Losses at the gene ends were 4 bases for V and 4 bases for J; bases not matched to a gene: 11. Looked up from germline, CDR1 is MNHNS and CDR2 is SASEGT. CDR3 length: 17 residues. CDR3 loop: CASSASGGTSLYNEQFF. The CDR3 bases are TGTGCCAGCAGTGCCTCCGGGGGGACTAGCCTGTACAATGAGCAGTTCTTC.

The chain links TRBV4-1 to TRBJ1-2; 8 positions agree with TRBD1. Germline CDR1 reads MGHRA; CDR2 reads YSYEKL. This CDR3 contains 16 residues. The V segment lost 0 bases and the J segment 4 bases; nucleotides outside the gene matches: 7. The CDR3 DNA is TGCGCCAGCAGCCAAGATAGGACAGGGACTGCCTATGGCTACACCTTC. This sequence encodes CASSQDRTGTAYGYTF.

The J gene is TRBJ1-1, the V gene TRBV4-3; D may be TRBD1 (6 bases). CDR3 size: 15 residues. Germline V CDR1 and CDR2: LGHNA, YSLEER. Trimming pared 4 bases from V and 5 bases from J, leaving 17 bases between. In DNA form, the CDR3 reads TGCGCCAGCAGCCGCCTAAGACAGGACGTGACTGAAGCTTTCTTT. Its translation is CASSRLRQDVTEAFF.

The rearrangement uses TRBV7-2 and TRBJ2-7, with 8 bases matching TRBD1. Germline CDR1 is SGHTA and CDR2 is FQGNSA. With V trimmed by 0 bases and J by 5 bases, 0 bases remained unmatched. The CDR3 loop spans 13 amino acids. As DNA, the CDR3 is TGTGCCAGCAGCTTAGCGACAGGGGACGAGCAGTACTTC. This gives the protein CASSLATGDEQYF.

The V call is TRBV5-8, the J call TRBJ1-4; D gene ambiguous. V was trimmed by 0 bases and J by 0 bases, leaving 12 bases between them. CDR3 length: 17 residues. Germline V gene lookup returns CDR1 SGHTS and CDR2 YDEGEE. The CDR3 is CASSLGRWAPTNEKLFF. The CDR3 DNA reads as TGTGCCAGCAGCTTGGGGCGTTGGGCTCCAACTAATGAAAAACTGTTTTTT.

This chain links TRBV7-9 with TRBJ1-2; TRBD1 might be the D (5 bases). Germline V gene lookup returns CDR1 SEHNR and CDR2 FQNEAQ (reference sequence). This CDR3 is 14 amino acids long. The V end lost 5 bases, the J end lost 3 bases, and 13 bases lay between the germline ends. CDR3: CASSQTALYYGYTF. The CDR3 nucleotides read TGTGCCAGCAGCCAGACAGCGCTCTACTATGGCTACACCTTC.

This chain joins TRBV4-1 and TRBJ1-5, with D maybe TRBD1 (6 bases). This CDR3 spans 16 amino acids. V was clipped by 3 bases and J by 1 base, with 13 bases between them. Germline V CDR1 and CDR2: MGHRA, YSYEKL. Written as DNA, the CDR3 is TGCGCCAGCAGCCAGACAGGACCGTTGAGCAATCAGCCCCAGCATTTT. Its translation is CASSQTGPLSNQPQHF.